What follows describes a single TCR beta chain. This CDR3 is 13 amino acids long. The germline V and J ends were trimmed by 8 bases and 0 bases, with 10 bases remaining between them. Germline CDR1 reads KGHSH; CDR2 reads LQKENI. The data are from a study of PD-L1 blockade in urothelial cancer. Documented time point: pretreatment peripheral blood. Using immunoSEQ multiplex PCR, the repertoire was profiled, and TCRdb retains in-frame clones only, with some absent. The data contain tens of thousands of clones, around 90% of them seen just once; the ten biggest clones take up 1.5% to 2%. This specimen was PBMCs, taken around atezolizumab (anti-PD-L1) treatment. This chain links TRBV18 with TRBJ1-1, with D unresolved. The receptor comes from a man in his sixties with urothelial cancer. The CDR3 bases are TGTGCCAGCCAAATGTCCATGAACACTGAAGCTTTCTTT. Translation gives CASQMSMNTEAFF.